The entry below describes one T cell receptor (beta chain). The count of this clone is one. The antigen it binds to is not known. Nothing much larger sits one base from this clone, and base qualities are not available. The data originate from a study of blood T cell repertoires in COVID-19 (dated by TCRdb to 2020 to 2021). Some background on the complete study: Samples covering the acute and convalescent phases of COVID-19 were provided by collaborators in the United States, Italy and Spain. The prospective study material was composed of cDNA or gDNA derived from T cells, B-cell-depleted T cells, or PBMCs. The samples were drawn from two sources: the first 160 participants of the ongoing ImmuneRACE study, and fewer than 1,500 subjects contributed by 6 global collaborators. The dataset comprised deeply sampled blood TCRbeta repertoires from subjects exposed to, actively infected with, or recovered from COVID-19. Where available, HLA class I and class II types were taken from metadata supplied by the sample provider and were not determined by assay-based typing. Sample metadata almost always included a de-identified subject ID, COVID-19 status, age in years and sex. The repertoires were released in a freely available public database intended as a resource for research on the immune response to SARS-CoV-2.

V is reduced by 0 bases and J by 8 bases, leaving a spacing of 15 bases between them. Its CDR3 holds 16 amino acids, cysteine through phenylalanine. Only CDR3 DNA is held: 48 bases, read in frame from base 1. Per the germline V gene, SGHRS is the CDR1 and YFSETQ is the CDR2. Participants in the prospective study were enrolled through a virtual design, were aged about 18 to 100 years, and lived in roughly 25 United States geographic areas. In the prospective study, participants were assigned to cohorts based on the clinical history participants reported in a screening survey and a study questionnaire. In the prospective study, mobile phlebotomists collected whole blood, serum and a nasopharyngeal or oropharyngeal swab from each participant. Additional blood draws and questionnaires over an approximately 2-month period could optionally be provided by prospective study participants. Before DNA extraction, blood samples from the prospective study were shipped at room temperature or frozen.

TCRbeta CDR3 regions were amplified from genomic DNA by means of the immunoSEQ Assay, a bias-controlled multiplex PCR. Per the authors' processing: The number of nucleated cells in each sample was estimated by amplification of reference gene primers within the assay. To quantify the absolute abundance of each unique TCRbeta CDR3 rearrangement, sequence reads were collapsed and filtered. For each sample, productive Simpson clonality was calculated as the square root of Simpson's diversity index over productive rearrangements. TCRdb took this table from immuneACCESS and kept in-frame rearrangements with V and J called. Such tables lack part of the clones; where checked against another copy, unresolved V genes explain under half of the gap, and the rest is unexplained. V and J calls and clone size are copied from that table; D and trimming were computed from the DNA. In all, the sample holds roughly 160,000 clones, and over 70% of those were seen once. Of the sample, around 5.3% falls within the top ten clones.

Results the study describes overall, beyond this receptor: Clinical and demographic metadata were provided uncurated, with the amount varying by source and participant.

What was sequenced was PBMCs or T cells enriched from blood (not recorded which). The receptor comes from a woman in her forties with acute COVID-19. Recombination joined TRBV5-1 with TRBJ1-6, and perhaps TRBD1 as D gene, on 5 matching bases. The CDR3 region: CASSLVGGRYDSPLHF. The bases are TGCGCCAGCAGCTTGGTGGGGGGGAGGTATGATTCACCCCTCCACTTT.